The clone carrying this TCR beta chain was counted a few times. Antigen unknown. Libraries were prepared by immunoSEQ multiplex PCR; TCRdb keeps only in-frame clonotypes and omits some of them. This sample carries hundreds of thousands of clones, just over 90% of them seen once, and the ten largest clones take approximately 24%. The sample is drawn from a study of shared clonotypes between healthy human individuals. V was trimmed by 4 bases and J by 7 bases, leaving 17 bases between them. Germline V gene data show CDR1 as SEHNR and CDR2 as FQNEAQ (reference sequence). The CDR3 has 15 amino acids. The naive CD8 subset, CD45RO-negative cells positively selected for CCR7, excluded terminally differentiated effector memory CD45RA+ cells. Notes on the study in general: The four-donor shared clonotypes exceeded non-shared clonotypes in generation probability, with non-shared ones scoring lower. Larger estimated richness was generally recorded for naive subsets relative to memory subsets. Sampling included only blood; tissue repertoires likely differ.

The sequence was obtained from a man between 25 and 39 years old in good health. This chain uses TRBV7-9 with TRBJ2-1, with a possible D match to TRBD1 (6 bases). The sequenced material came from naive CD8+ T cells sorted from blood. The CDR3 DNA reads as TGTGCCAGCAGCTCACTCGCAGGGGCCAGGAATGAGCAGTTCTTC. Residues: CASSSLAGARNEQFF.